This record looks at one TCR beta chain sequence and its context. Only a few counts were recorded for this clonotype. Its antigen is currently not known. Per-base quality was not reported, and no clone a single base away is much larger than it. This entry is derived from a study of T-cell reconstitution after alpha-beta-depleted transplantation in children (dated by TCRdb to 2016 to 2018). The study in broad terms: The study quantitatively tracked T-cell immune reconstitution after TCRalphabeta/CD19-depleted allogeneic hematopoietic cell transplantation in children using TCR repertoire profiling.

Library preparation used PCR. Sequencing used an Illumina HiSeq 2500. To normalize quantification of the TCRbeta repertoire, the TCR libraries were built with molecular barcoding that relied on unique molecular identifiers. The public reads were run again by TCRdb, first through fastp at Q25 and then through MiXCR, and only productive beta chains were kept. All rows with the same CDR3 protein become a single entry with the most common DNA and genes. The sample yields about half a million distinct CDR3 sequences; under 15% were counted once. The ten largest clones add up to around 6.1% of the sample. The receptor was derived from a human donor who donated a stem cell graft to a child with combined immunodeficiency. The specimen comprised PBMCs from the stem cell graft donor, sampled from the stem cell graft.

The DNA sequence reads TGTGCCAGCAGCTTAATTTCGGCGGGCACAGATACGCAGTATTTT. Its coded protein is CASSLISAGTDTQYF. The chain employs TRBV7-3 and TRBJ2-3, with the identity of the D gene unclear. Relative to germline, V is 1 base shorter and J is 1 base shorter, with 9 bases between their ends. From its cysteine to its phenylalanine, the CDR3 spans 15 amino acids. Of the read, only the CDR3 DNA is kept; its 45 bases are in frame from base 1. Looking up the germline V gene yields CDR1 SGHTA and CDR2 FQGTGA.